The 12 T cell receptor beta chains listed next were all sequenced from one sample in a study of shared clonotypes between healthy human individuals. Some clones are missing from TCRdb's copy, which holds only in-frame ones; the method was immunoSEQ multiplex PCR. Here the sample spans millions of clones, roughly 94% being singletons. The sequencing sample was made of naive CD4+ T cells sorted from blood. Sample subset: CD45RA+ positively selected. The origin of the receptors is a man younger than 35 in good health.

The rearrangement joins TRBV1 to TRBJ1-5. TRBV1 is marked as a pseudogene. This CDR3 comprises 18 residues. CDR3 sequence: CTSSLIPRTAYSNQPQHF. CDR3 DNA: TGCACCAGCAGCCTAATCCCCCGCACCGCCTATAGCAATCAGCCCCAGCATTTT.

This rearrangement joins TRBV6-9 to TRBJ2-4; D is unclear. Germline V CDR1 and CDR2: MNHGY, SVAAGI. The CDR3 extends over 19 amino acids. The germline V and J ends were trimmed by 1 base and 0 bases, with 19 bases remaining between them. Here the CDR3 DNA reads TGTGCCAGCAGTTATTTTAGATCCCCGACCTTGATAGCCAAAAACATTCAGTACTTC. This sequence encodes CASSYFRSPTLIAKNIQYF.

Concerning this clone: This sample includes further DNA sequences coding for the same CDR3. The rearrangement links TRBV19 to TRBJ1-2, with D unclear. Germline V gene sequence: CDR1 LNHDA, CDR2 SQIVND (reference sequence). The CDR3 is 14 residues long. V was trimmed by 3 bases and J by 2 bases, leaving 10 bases between them. The CDR3 DNA reads as TGTGCCAGTAGTATTGTTGCAGGAAACTATGGCTACACCTTC. This encodes CASSIVAGNYGYTF.

This clone occurred once. The chain joins TRBV27 to TRBJ1-2, with TRBD1 identical over 9 bases. The V and J ends lost 7 bases and 10 bases, in that order; junction bases with no gene match: 13. Germline CDR1 and CDR2: MNHEY and SMNVEV (reference sequence). The CDR3 covers 14 residues. CDR3 in DNA: TGTGCCAGCACTTCCACAGGGGGCGTGGGGATCTACACCTTC. It yields the protein CASTSTGGVGIYTF.

The gene calls are TRBV6-5 and TRBJ2-7, with D uncertain. Germline lookup yields CDR1 MNHEY and CDR2 SVGAGI. This CDR3 contains 14 residues. V lost 0 bases to trimming and J lost 3 bases, with 9 bases between them. CDR3 coding DNA: TGTGCCAGCAGTTACTCCCAGCAACACTACGAGCAGTACTTC. It encodes CASSYSQQHYEQYF.

This chain uses TRBV2 with TRBJ1-1; 7 bases are a match to TRBD1. Germline CDR1 reads SNHLY; CDR2 reads FYNNEI. J gave up 4 bases and V 7 bases, and 6 bases lay outside the gene matches. The CDR3 sequence is 13 residues long. This CDR3 is CASKTGSGTEAFF. The CDR3 DNA is TGTGCCAGCAAGACAGGGTCGGGCACTGAAGCTTTCTTT.

This clone has just one count. The chain links TRBV6-1 to TRBJ2-2; a weak D match, TRBD2 (5 bases). V was clipped by 6 bases and J by 1 base, with 12 bases between them. CDR1 is MNHNS and CDR2 is SASEGT in the germline V gene. This CDR3 is built from 15 residues. The CDR3 nucleotides read TGTGCCAGCAGCCAGGACGGGATGAACACCGGGGAGCTGTTTTTT. This gives the protein CASSQDGMNTGELFF.

This sequence joins TRBV29-1 and TRBJ1-1, with TRBD1 identical over 7 bases. The germline CDR1 and CDR2 sequences are SQVTM and ANQGSEA. The trim removed 4 bases at V and 0 bases at J, leaving 5 bases unmatched. The CDR3 runs 14 residues. The CDR3 region has the DNA TGCAGCGTTGGACGGGACAGCATGAACACTGAAGCTTTCTTT. It translates to CSVGRDSMNTEAFF.

About this clone: One end of the junction is discordant with germline, which a read error may explain. The CDR3 loop is CASSQRGRRQGPDAFF. The CDR3 DNA reads as TGCGCCAGCAGCCAACGGGGTCGCCGGCAGGGCCCTGACGCTTTCTTT. The rearrangement joins TRBV4-1 to TRBJ1-1; tentatively, D is TRBD1 (5 bases). There are 16 residues in the CDR3. The V gene's germline CDR1 is MGHRA and CDR2 YSYEKL.

The chain joins TRBV10-3 to TRBJ2-7; the D gene is possibly TRBD1 (6 bases). Germline assignment: CDR1 ENHRY and CDR2 SYGVKD. This CDR3 is 15 amino acids long. The V and J ends lost 0 bases and 2 bases respectively, with 11 bases between them. Here the CDR3 DNA reads TGTGCCATCAGTGAGTCGGCAGGGGCGGCCTACGAGCAGTACTTC. Its translation: CAISESAGAAYEQYF.

The CDR3 coding sequence is TGTGCCAGCAGACGGACAGGGGGAGCCTACGAGCAGTACTTC. It translates to CASRRTGGAYEQYF. The rearrangement uses TRBV28 and TRBJ2-7; TRBD1 agrees at 10 bases. V lost 6 bases and J lost 2; bases outside the gene matches: 4. This CDR3 has 14 amino acids. The V gene's germline CDR1 is MDHEN and CDR2 SYDVKM.

The chain is built from TRBV4-1 and TRBJ2-7; tentative D call: TRBD2 (5 bases). This CDR3 spans 15 amino acids. The germline CDR1 and CDR2 sequences are MGHRA and YSYEKL. V gave up 0 bases and J gave up 7 bases, with 16 bases separating them. CDR3 sequence: CASSQDLGGGREQYF. CDR3 coding DNA: TGCGCCAGCAGCCAAGATCTGGGCGGAGGAAGGGAGCAGTACTTC.